Below, 4 T cell receptor beta chains from the same sample are listed, as sequenced in a study of blood T cell repertoires in COVID-19. Sequencing used immunoSEQ multiplex PCR; TCRdb keeps in-frame clones, though not all of them. The repertoire holds about 250,000 clones, with 65% to 85% as singletons. The sequenced sample consisted of peripheral blood. Every receptor here comes from a man aged 35-49 years with active or convalescent COVID-19.

V and J are TRBV30 and TRBJ2-5, with 11 bases that match TRBD1. V lost 4 bases to trimming and J lost 5 bases; unmatched junction nucleotides: 9. The CDR3 is made up of 15 amino acids. CDR1 GTSNPN and CDR2 SVGIG come from the germline V gene (reference sequence). CDR3 DNA sequence: TGTGCCTGGAACCGCGGGACAGGGGGTGTGGAGACCCAGTACTTC. Translating gives CAWNRGTGGVETQYF.

The rearrangement uses TRBV30 and TRBJ2-7, with 8 nucleotides matching TRBD2. The V segment lost 2 bases and the J segment 4 bases; nucleotides outside the gene matches: 7. The germline gives CDR1 GTSNPN, CDR2 SVGIG (reference sequence). This CDR3 region has 14 residues. This CDR3 reads CAWSKVAGIYEQYF. The CDR3 nucleotides are TGTGCCTGGAGTAAGGTAGCGGGGATTTACGAGCAGTACTTC.

This rearrangement joins TRBV5-6 to TRBJ1-1, with 8 bases fitting TRBD1. CDR1 and CDR2 (germline): SGHDT, YYEEEE. The CDR3 sequence is 13 residues long. After removal of 8 bases from V and 5 bases from J, the junction contained 8 bases not matched to a gene. CDR3 sequence (DNA): TGTGCCAGGGGGACAGGTGCGTGGACTGAAGCTTTCTTT. Translation: CARGTGAWTEAFF.

This clone has only one observation. The CDR3 region is CASSYPPDRPPEPQHF. CDR3 in DNA: TGTGCCAGCAGTTACCCCCCGGACAGGCCCCCGGAGCCCCAGCATTTT. V usage is TRBV6-5 and J usage is TRBJ1-5; TRBD1 agrees at 7 bases. The germline gives CDR1 MNHEY, CDR2 SVGAGI. CDR3 size: 16 residues. The J segment lost 8 bases and the V segment lost 2 bases, leaving 12 bases of the junction unmatched.